These 12 T cell receptor beta chains originate from one sample sequenced in a study of identical twins (dated by TCRdb to between 2015 and 2016). Preparation of the library involved 5' RACE. TCRdb lists the instrument as Illumina HiSeq 2000. TCRdb reprocessing: public reads trimmed at Q25 with fastp, clones called with MiXCR, in-frame beta chains kept. One record per CDR3 amino acid sequence lists the most common genes and DNA. The sample table shows a few hundred thousand distinct CDR3 sequences, and around an eighth are seen once. Of the sample, approximately 0.98% is held by the ten largest clones. The same specimen was also included in a second study, on yellow fever vaccine responses in identical twins.

The specimen sequenced was CD4+ T cells sorted from blood. These receptors were collected from a woman aged 18-35 years in good health.

This clonotype showed up just a few times. The rearrangement links TRBV12-3 or TRBV12-4 to TRBJ2-7, with TRBD1 as a possible D gene (6 bases). The CDR3 has 14 residues. Trimming took 3 bases from V and 1 from J, leaving 10 bases between them. The CDR3 protein is CASSLLGQSYEQYF. For the CDR3, the DNA is TGTGCCAGCAGTTTGTTAGGACAGTCCTACGAGCAGTACTTC.

This clonotype showed up just a few times. The chain couples TRBV5-1 to TRBJ2-2, with a possible D match to TRBD2 (6 bases). Germline-derived CDR1 and CDR2 are SGHRS and YFSETQ. V was cut by 4 bases and J by 6 bases, with 16 bases left in between. The CDR3 extends over 15 amino acids. CDR3 region: CASSPSLAFPGELFF. The CDR3 DNA sequence: TGCGCCAGCAGCCCTAGTCTAGCGTTTCCCGGGGAGCTGTTTTTT. Looking up the rest from reference TRBV5-1 and TRBJ2-2 gives the full variable domain: KAGVTQTPRYLIKTRGQQVTLSCSPISGHRSVSWYQQTPGQGLQFLFEYFSETQRNKGNFPGRFSGRQFSNSRSEMNVSTLELGDSALYLCASSPSLAFPGELFFGEGSRLTVL.

This clonotype appeared a few times. The chain combines TRBV7-2 with TRBJ2-1; 7 bases are a match to TRBD2. The CDR3 runs 15 residues. The V gene's germline CDR1 is SGHTA and CDR2 FQGNSA. With V trimmed by 5 bases and J by 3 bases, 7 bases remained unmatched. DNA for the CDR3: TGTGCCAGCAGCATCAGCGGGGCCAACTACAATGAGCAGTTCTTC. It encodes CASSISGANYNEQFF.

This clonotype was detected only a few times. One junction end does not reproduce the germline sequence, and a read error may be involved. The J gene is TRBJ2-2, the V gene TRBV12-3 or TRBV12-4; a possible D gene is TRBD2 (5 bases). The length of the CDR3 is 18 residues. CDR3 coding DNA: TGTGCCATCAGTTTCGGTGGTTTTTGGGAGACCAACACCGGGGAGCTGTTTTTT. Protein sequence: CAISFGGFWETNTGELFF.

The sample holds many counts of this clonotype. The CDR3 reads CAHWGGPGADTQYF. The CDR3 bases are TGTGCCCACTGGGGAGGGCCAGGGGCAGATACGCAGTATTTT. The chain carries TRBV10-3 and TRBJ2-3, with TRBD2 as a possible D gene (7 bases). Germline V gene sequence: CDR1 ENHRY, CDR2 SYGVKD. V lost 11 bases, J lost 4 bases, and 19 bases lay in between. The length of the CDR3 is 14 residues.

V gene TRBV20-1 combines with J gene TRBJ2-1, with D perhaps TRBD2 (5 bases). CDR1 and CDR2 (germline): DFQATT, SNEGSKA (reference sequence). CDR3 length: 14 residues. Trimming stripped 1 base from V and 0 bases from J, with 7 bases between. The CDR3 nucleotides are TGCAGTGCTAGAGGGGAGACCTCCTACAATGAGCAGTTCTTC. Translation gives CSARGETSYNEQFF.

This clonotype was picked up a small number of times. The chain joins TRBV5-6 to TRBJ1-6; 7 bases match TRBD1. Unmatched junction bases numbered 7, after V lost 0 bases and J lost 7 bases. The germline V gene encodes CDR1 SGHDT and CDR2 YYEEEE. The CDR3 length is 16 residues. The CDR3 nucleotides are TGTGCCAGCAGCTTGGCCGGGACAGCATTCAATTCACCCCTCCACTTT. Residues: CASSLAGTAFNSPLHF.

This clonotype showed up many times. The genes are TRBV15 and TRBJ2-1, with D uncertain. The germline V gene encodes CDR1 LNHNV and CDR2 YYDKDF (reference sequence). Trimming shortened V by 0 bases and J by 0 bases, and 6 bases separated the two germline ends. There are 15 residues in the CDR3. CDR3 DNA sequence: TGTGCCACCAGCAGAGATTCCAACTCCTACAATGAGCAGTTCTTC. It specifies CATSRDSNSYNEQFF.

Comments on this clonotype: A much larger clone lies a single base off, so this may be a read error. V usage is TRBV7-2 and J usage is TRBJ2-1, with TRBD1 matching 7 bases. Germline V CDR1 and CDR2: SGHTA, FQGNSA. CDR3 length: 16 amino acids. The V gene end was trimmed by 7 bases and the J gene end by 7 bases; junction bases not matched to a gene: 16. Here the CDR3 reads CASILGYKQGINEQFF. CDR3 DNA sequence: TGTGCCAGCATCTTGGGATATAAACAGGGGATTAATGAGCAGTTCTTC.

This clonotype was picked up a small number of times. V and J are TRBV20-1 and TRBJ2-1, with 12 bases lining up with TRBD2. This CDR3 spans 16 amino acids. V gave up 3 bases and J gave up 2 bases; unmatched junction bases: 5. From germline, CDR1 is DFQATT and CDR2 SNEGSKA (reference sequence). CDR3 sequence: CSARSRTSGTYNEQFF. The CDR3 DNA is TGCAGTGCTAGGAGCAGGACTAGCGGGACCTACAATGAGCAGTTCTTC.

The sample holds a few counts of this clonotype. The rearrangement uses TRBV29-1 and TRBJ2-3; D is unresolved. V was pared by 8 bases and J by 6 bases, with 15 bases between. This CDR3 is 12 amino acids long. In germline, CDR1 is SQVTM, CDR2 ANQGSEA. CDR3 sequence (DNA): TGCAGCCAAAGGACGGAGTGGGATACGCAGTATTTT. It yields the protein CSQRTEWDTQYF.

This clonotype was recorded a few times. The V and J genes are TRBV2 and TRBJ2-2, with 12 bases fitting TRBD2. Germline loops: CDR1 SNHLY, CDR2 FYNNEI. The V gene end was trimmed by 8 bases and the J gene end by 0 bases; junction bases not matched to a gene: 10. The CDR3 sequence is 18 residues long. The CDR3 loop is CASRREGLAGPNTGELFF. The CDR3 DNA reads as TGTGCCAGCCGACGAGAGGGACTAGCGGGTCCGAACACCGGGGAGCTGTTTTTT.